This is a list of T cell receptor beta chains from one sample in a study of shared clonotypes between healthy human individuals. The table came from immunoSEQ multiplex PCR; TCRdb's copy has only in-frame clones and leaves some out. In the table there are about 2.3 million clones, approximately 93% of which are singletons. Material: naive CD4+ T cells from PBMCs. The receptors were sampled from a man aged 18 to 30 in good health. Some clones in this sample may be carry-over from other donors' samples. The CDR3 runs from the conserved cysteine through the conserved F or W. A D gene is named only where the DNA matches it firmly. Only part of the rows carry a size: once, few, many, or a class if the clone is expanded.

TRBJ1-2,.,.,TRBV2,CASSEAGRGYTF,TGTGCCAGCAGTGAAGCAGGGAGGGGCTACACCTTC
TRBJ2-1,.,.,TRBV5-4,CASSSGGSPYNEQFF,TGTGCCAGCAGCTCTGGGGGGAGCCCATACAATGAGCAGTTCTTC
TRBJ2-7,.,.,TRBV7-2,CASSLSAQSYEQYF,TGTGCCAGCAGCTTATCTGCCCAGTCCTACGAGCAGTACTTC
TRBJ2-7,TRBD1,.,TRBV7-9,CASSLGQNLYEQYF,TGTGCCAGCAGCTTGGGACAGAACCTATACGAGCAGTACTTC
TRBJ2-2,.,.,TRBV27,CASSLAETGELFF,TGTGCCAGCAGTTTAGCGGAAACCGGGGAGCTGTTTTTT
TRBJ2-7,.,.,TRBV25-1,CASSARDGSYEQYF,TGTGCCAGCAGTGCCCGGGACGGATCCTACGAGCAGTACTTC
TRBJ2-7,TRBD2,.,TRBV5-6,CASSLASGGVSYEQYF,TGTGCCAGCAGCTTGGCCTCCGGGGGGGTATCCTACGAGCAGTACTTC
TRBJ2-3,TRBD2,.,TRBV9,CASSALGGSSTDTQYF,TGTGCCAGCAGCGCCCTGGGAGGGTCGAGCACAGATACGCAGTATTTT
TRBJ1-2,TRBD1,.,TRBV19,CASDGLRGGTVYGYTF,TGTGCCAGTGACGGGCTTAGAGGGGGCACCGTCTATGGCTACACCTTC
TRBJ2-7,TRBD2,.,TRBV7-9,CASRPSGSGSYEQYF,TGTGCCAGCAGACCCTCTGGAAGCGGGAGCTACGAGCAGTACTTC
TRBJ2-1,TRBD1,.,TRBV2,CASGTSPDRGQFF,TGTGCCAGTGGGACGTCACCTGACAGGGGGCAGTTCTTC
TRBJ2-7,.,.,TRBV28,CASSFHAGPYEQYF,TGTGCCAGCAGTTTTCACGCAGGACCCTACGAGCAGTACTTC
TRBJ2-2,.,.,TRBV28,CASSRWTLYTGELFF,TGTGCCAGCAGTCGTTGGACCCTCTACACCGGGGAGCTGTTTTTT
TRBJ2-7,.,.,TRBV25-1,CASSESPPAEQYF,TGTGCCAGCAGTGAATCCCCCCCCGCCGAGCAGTACTTC
TRBJ1-1,.,few,TRBV2,CASSSFSMNTEAFF,TGTGCCAGCAGTTCGTTCAGCATGAACACTGAAGCTTTCTTT
TRBJ2-1,TRBD2,.,TRBV29-1,CSVLLAGVEQFF,TGCAGCGTTCTCCTAGCGGGAGTTGAGCAGTTCTTC